This TCR beta chain was obtained from a study of OX40 agonist ivuxolimab in advanced cancers. Study in general: Each dose-escalation patient presented with hepatocellular carcinoma, melanoma, renal cell or head and neck cancer.

The table came from immunoSEQ multiplex PCR; TCRdb's copy has only in-frame clones and leaves some out. The sample shows 55,000 to 90,000 clones, about 90% of them seen only once. V was clipped by 9 bases and J by 1 base, with 9 bases between them. Per the germline V gene, CDR1 is SNHLY and CDR2 is FYNNEI. The CDR3 totals 12 residues. This clone was detected once. J is TRBJ1-2 and V is TRBV2; D gene unclear. This material consisted of CD4+ or CD8+ T cells sorted from blood, taken in a trial of the OX40 agonist ivuxolimab. The clonotype was recovered from an adult with an advanced solid tumor such as melanoma, head and neck, liver or kidney cancer. CDR3 DNA sequence: TGTGCCAGTAACCGGGATAACTATGGCTACACCTTC. It yields the protein CASNRDNYGYTF. The whole variable domain, remainder taken from reference TRBV2 and TRBJ1-2, is EPEVTQTPSHQVTQMGQEVILRCVPISNHLYFYWYRQILGQKVEFLVSFYNNEISEKSEIFDDQFSVERPDGSNFTLKIRSTKLEDSAMYFCASNRDNYGYTFGSGTRLTVV.